This T cell receptor beta chain was found in a study of shared clonotypes between healthy human individuals. Genomic DNA (from each subset) was split evenly across several immunoSEQ plates. Only in-frame clones appear in the TCRdb table, and some are missing; sequencing was by immunoSEQ multiplex PCR. The data hold about 510,000 clones, with about 75% observed a single time. V was cut by 6 bases and J by 1 base, with 12 bases left in between. CDR3 length: 13 amino acids. Germline V gives CDR1 SQVTM, CDR2 ANQGSEA. The chain recombines TRBV29-1 with TRBJ1-1, with D tentatively TRBD1 (6 bases). The material sequenced was PBMCs. The sequence was obtained from a middle-aged woman in good health. Some clones in this sample may be carry-over from other donors' samples. In DNA form, the CDR3 reads TGCAGCGTGCCCGGACAGACGAACACTGAAGCTTTCTTT. Translated: CSVPGQTNTEAFF.